What follows are 19 T cell receptor beta chains derived from one specimen sequenced in a study of cytomegalovirus exposure and HLA in healthy donors. The PCR had 60 Vbeta and 13 Jbeta primers. Assay: immunoSEQ multiplex PCR; the TCRdb copy retains only in-frame clones and omits some. Of approximately 200,000 clones in the sample, over 65% were seen once. Material: PBMCs. The receptors originated from a human donor in good health.

The chain links TRBV29-1 to TRBJ2-1, with 8 bases identical to TRBD2. The germline V gene has CDR1 SQVTM and CDR2 ANQGSEA. The CDR3 is 14 amino acids. The V gene end was trimmed by 3 bases and the J gene end by 4 bases; junction bases not matched to a gene: 5. The CDR3 nucleotides read TGCAGCGTTGATCGGACTAGCCCTTACAATGAGCAGTTCTTC. It is translated as CSVDRTSPYNEQFF.

This chain links TRBV4-3 with TRBJ2-7; 10 bases are a match to TRBD2. Germline CDR1 reads LGHNA; CDR2 reads YSLEER. This CDR3 region has 13 residues. V lost 1 base, J lost 10 bases, and 4 bases stayed unmatched. CDR3 in DNA: TGCGCCAGCAGCCAAGTTGCTAGCGGGAGACAGTACTTC. This gives the protein CASSQVASGRQYF.

The gene calls are TRBV25-1 and TRBJ2-1; 8 bases agree with TRBD2. Germline lookup yields CDR1 MGHDK and CDR2 SYGVNS. CDR3 length equals 14 residues. Unmatched junction bases numbered 2, after V lost 4 bases and J lost 3 bases. The CDR3 spells CASSGGTSYNEQFF. The CDR3 bases are TGTGCCAGCAGTGGCGGGACTAGCTACAATGAGCAGTTCTTC. Supplemented by reference TRBV25-1 and TRBJ2-1, the full variable domain reads EADIYQTPRYLVIGTGKKITLECSQTMGHDKMYWYQQDPGMELHLIHYSYGVNSTEKGDLSSESTVSRIRTEHFPLTLESARPSHTSQYLCASSGGTSYNEQFFGPGTRLTVL.

This clone was seen just once. This chain joins TRBV15 and TRBJ1-1; 7 bases are a match to TRBD1. J was trimmed by 2 bases and V by 3 bases; bases with no gene match: 3. This CDR3 spans 14 amino acids. Germline V CDR1 and CDR2: LNHNV, YYDKDF (reference sequence). The CDR3 is CATSRDRYNTEAFF. The CDR3 region has the DNA TGTGCCACCAGCAGGGACAGGTACAACACTGAAGCTTTCTTT.

The chain employs TRBV2 and TRBJ1-4; 12 bases are a match to TRBD1. CDR1 SNHLY and CDR2 FYNNEI come from the germline V gene. Germline trimming cut 6 bases from V and 7 bases from J; bases unmatched to any gene: 6. The CDR3 has 15 amino acids. The CDR3 loop is CASSRDRGRTEKLFF. CDR3 DNA: TGTGCCAGCAGCCGGGACAGGGGGCGCACTGAAAAACTGTTTTTT.

This sequence joins TRBV5-1 and TRBJ1-5, with D possibly TRBD1 on 5 matching bases. V was cut by 0 bases and J by 11 bases, with 18 bases left in between. Germline CDR1 is SGHRS and CDR2 is YFSETQ. CDR3 length: 15 amino acids. DNA of the CDR3: TGCGCCAGCAGCTTGGGGGGGGGACCTGGAGAGTCCCAGCATTTT. Translating gives CASSLGGGPGESQHF.

This chain uses TRBV28 with TRBJ2-3; unclear D gene. Germline CDR1 and CDR2: MDHEN and SYDVKM. The CDR3 contains 12 residues. V lost 5 bases and J lost 4, with 7 bases in between. CDR3 coding DNA: TGTGCCAGCAGTCGAGTCCCAGATACGCAGTATTTT. This translates into CASSRVPDTQYF.

The chain carries TRBV4-1 and TRBJ2-7; TRBD2 might be the D (6 bases). CDR1 is MGHRA, CDR2 YSYEKL, per germline. The germline V and J ends were trimmed by 1 base and 6 bases, with 16 bases remaining between them. The CDR3 consists of 15 residues. CDR3 loop: CASSQVGRTKGEQYF. In nucleotides, the CDR3 is TGCGCCAGCAGCCAAGTGGGCAGGACTAAGGGCGAGCAGTACTTC.

With respect to this clone: This sample also contains other DNA sequences that code for the same CDR3. The chain has TRBV28 and TRBJ2-3, with 8 nucleotides matching TRBD2. CDR1 and CDR2 (germline): MDHEN, SYDVKM. CDR3 size: 16 residues. With 3 bases clipped from V and 0 bases from J, the junction kept 5 bases outside the gene matches. The CDR3 here is CASSLSASGSTDTQYF. The CDR3, as DNA: TGTGCCAGCAGTTTGTCGGCTAGCGGGAGCACAGATACGCAGTATTTT.

The gene calls are TRBV4-1 and TRBJ2-5; 7 bases are a match to TRBD1. The CDR3 sequence is 18 residues long. The germline V gene has CDR1 MGHRA and CDR2 YSYEKL. V was pared by 1 base and J by 6 bases, with 17 bases of the junction left unmatched. The CDR3, as DNA: TGCGCCAGCAGCCAAGTGGTACAGAGGGGGCGCGTTGGAAAGACCCAGTACTTC. Translation: CASSQVVQRGRVGKTQYF.

The chain recombines TRBV29-1 with TRBJ2-5, with 8 nucleotides matching TRBD2. The V gene end was trimmed by 5 bases and the J gene end by 5 bases; junction bases not matched to a gene: 4. Germline CDR1 is SQVTM and CDR2 is ANQGSEA. This CDR3 has 12 amino acids. CDR3 loop: CSVSGGQETQYF. CDR3 nucleotide sequence: TGCAGCGTTTCGGGGGGGCAGGAGACCCAGTACTTC. The full variable domain, with the rest looked up from reference TRBV29-1 and TRBJ2-5, is SAVISQKPSRDICQRGTSLTIQCQVDSQVTMMFWYRQQPGQSLTLIATANQGSEATYESGFVIDKFPISRPNLTFSTLTVSNMSPEDSSIYLCSVSGGQETQYFGPGTRLLVL.

This chain joins TRBV2 and TRBJ2-7, with D possibly TRBD2 on 5 matching bases. The length of the CDR3 is 13 residues. Germline-derived CDR1 and CDR2 are SNHLY and FYNNEI. Trimming shortened V by 7 bases and J by 4 bases, and 14 bases separated the two germline ends. The chain's CDR3 is CASTLGGLYEQYF. DNA for the CDR3: TGTGCCAGCACTCTTGGCGGGTTGTACGAGCAGTACTTC.

The rearrangement links TRBV4-1 to TRBJ1-2; no definite D call. This CDR3 region has 16 residues. Germline V lookup: CDR1 MGHRA, CDR2 YSYEKL. The germline V and J ends were trimmed by 1 base and 8 bases, with 20 bases remaining between them. Here the CDR3 DNA reads TGCGCCAGCAGCCAAGGGACCAATAGCCATGGGAGCGGCTACACCTTC. Amino acids: CASSQGTNSHGSGYTF.

The J gene is TRBJ2-2, the V gene TRBV4-2; 8 positions agree with TRBD1. J gave up 4 bases and V 7 bases, and 5 bases lay outside the gene matches. The CDR3 has 14 amino acids. Germline V gene sequence: CDR1 LGHNA, CDR2 YNFKEQ. In DNA form, the CDR3 reads TGTGCCAGCACACGACAGGGGTCCACCGGGGAGCTGTTTTTT. This codes for CASTRQGSTGELFF.

Only a few counts were recorded for this clone. The J gene is TRBJ2-7, the V gene TRBV19; D is perhaps TRBD2 (6 bases). Germline CDR1 reads LNHDA; CDR2 reads SQIVND (reference sequence). Trimming left V 8 bases short and J 1 base short, with 15 bases between. This CDR3 contains 14 residues. CDR3 nucleotide sequence: TGTGCCAGTGGGAAGGACTACGGATCCTACGAGCAGTACTTC. It translates to CASGKDYGSYEQYF.

The CDR3 region is CASSHTGTSGYNEQFF. The DNA of the CDR3 is TGTGCCAGCAGTCACACCGGGACTAGCGGCTACAATGAGCAGTTCTTC. The V and J genes are TRBV27 and TRBJ2-1, with 11 bases fitting TRBD2. The germline V gene has CDR1 MNHEY and CDR2 SMNVEV (reference sequence). Unmatched junction bases numbered 6, after V lost 5 bases and J lost 3 bases. The CDR3 length is 16 residues.

The chain's CDR3 is CASSVLMGGQETQYF. Here the CDR3 DNA reads TGTGCCAGCTCAGTGCTGATGGGGGGTCAAGAGACCCAGTACTTC. V usage is TRBV18 and J usage is TRBJ2-5; a possible D gene is TRBD2 (6 bases). Germline V gene lookup returns CDR1 KGHSH and CDR2 LQKENI. The CDR3 loop spans 15 amino acids. The V end was cut by 5 bases, the J end by 2 bases, with 15 bases between.

The CDR3 DNA follows: TGTGCCATCAGTGAGTCGGCCCGAATGAACACTGAAGCTTTCTTT. Its protein product is CAISESARMNTEAFF. J is TRBJ1-1 and V is TRBV10-3, with D unclear. The CDR3 sequence is 15 residues long. Per germline, CDR1 ENHRY and CDR2 SYGVKD. The germline V and J ends were trimmed by 0 bases and 0 bases, with 8 bases remaining between them.

The rearrangement joins TRBV7-3 to TRBJ2-7; 10 bases map to TRBD2. The V and J ends lost 4 bases and 3 bases, in that order; junction bases with no gene match: 6. Germline-derived CDR1 and CDR2 are SGHTA and FQGTGA. The CDR3 spans 15 residues. This chain's CDR3 is CASSSGPSGSYEQYF. The CDR3 region has the DNA TGTGCCAGCAGCTCAGGGCCTAGCGGGAGCTACGAGCAGTACTTC.